The table lists the clone carrying this TCR beta chain with a few counts. With V trimmed by 0 bases and J by 1 base, 3 bases remained unmatched. CDR1 GTSNPN and CDR2 SVGIG come from the germline V gene (reference sequence). This CDR3 has 16 residues. This sample was taken from a study of molecular identifiers for immune sequencing clone quantification. In TCRdb, the PCR reads were re-called with MiXCR into one record per CDR3 protein. This sample has approximately 680,000 distinct CDR3 sequences, with 25% found just once. The chain links TRBV30 to TRBJ2-5, with 12 bases identical to TRBD2. The sequence came from a human donor in good health. Some libraries in this study had Jurkat cell RNA spiked in. Sequencing was done on a sample of naive CD8+ T cells from blood, with Jurkat cell RNA spiked in. Stated subset: FACS-sorted CD8+CD4-CCR7+CD45RA+ naive T cells. CDR3 residues: CAWSVGLAGPQETQYF. CDR3 coding DNA: TGTGCCTGGAGTGTCGGACTAGCGGGGCCCCAAGAGACCCAGTACTTC.